The 5 T cell receptor beta chains below all came from one sample that was sequenced in a study of human T cells and chemical hapten exposure. TCRdb redid the calling of the RACE reads with MiXCR, one entry per CDR3 protein. The sample contains about 71,000 distinct CDR3 sequences, around 9.8% of which appear only once. Time point defined: patch test 1, 2 weeks after DPC sensitization. Treatment of the sample: therapeutic diphenylcyclopropenone sensitization with weekly scalp DPC. This material consisted of whole blood, taken in connection with sensitization to the hapten diphenylcyclopropenone (DPC). The receptor source for this set is a woman in her thirties or forties with alopecia areata. Some clones in this sample may be carry-over from other donors' samples.

This clonotype was seen many times. V gene TRBV9 combines with J gene TRBJ1-6; a possible D gene is TRBD1 (5 bases). CDR3 size: 15 residues. V was shortened by 3 bases and J by 7 bases, with 14 bases between the two germline ends. Looked up from germline, CDR1 is SGDLS and CDR2 is YYNGEE. CDR3 coding DNA: TGTGCCAGCAGCGCGAGACCTGGGGGGAATTCACCCCTCCACTTT. Its protein product is CASSARPGGNSPLHF. The whole variable domain, filled in from reference TRBV9 and TRBJ1-6, reads DSGVTQTPKHLITATGQRVTLRCSPRSGDLSVYWYQQSLDQGLQFLIQYYNGEERAKGNILERFSAQQFPDLHSELNLSSLELGDSALYFCASSARPGGNSPLHFGNGTRLTVT.

V and J are TRBV20-1 and TRBJ2-2, with 8 bases fitting TRBD1. This CDR3 has 16 residues. Trimming cost V 5 bases and J 2 bases; bases outside gene matches: 10. CDR1 and CDR2 (germline): DFQATT, SNEGSKA (reference sequence). The CDR3 sequence is CSAVPQGAFNTGELFF. In nucleotides, the CDR3 is TGCAGTGCTGTACCCCAGGGGGCGTTTAACACCGGGGAGCTGTTTTTT.

This clonotype was observed at least ten times. V and J are TRBV6-5 and TRBJ2-7; 7 bases line up with TRBD2. Trimming cost V 0 bases and J 4 bases; bases outside gene matches: 12. The CDR3 is 17 amino acids. Looked up from germline, CDR1 is MNHEY and CDR2 is SVGAGI. The DNA of the CDR3 is TGTGCCAGCAGTTACTCCTCATCCGGGGGGAGCGGATACGAGCAGTACTTC. It translates to CASSYSSSGGSGYEQYF.

The sample holds many counts of this clonotype. This chain joins TRBV7-9 and TRBJ2-4; 8 bases match TRBD1. This CDR3 is 14 amino acids long. Unmatched junction bases numbered 4, after V lost 5 bases and J lost 4 bases. Germline CDR1 SEHNR, CDR2 FQNEAQ (reference sequence). This chain's CDR3 is CASSPWTGKNIQYF. The CDR3 bases are TGTGCCAGCAGCCCCTGGACAGGGAAAAACATTCAGTACTTC.

This clonotype has a count of ten or more. This chain links TRBV6-1 with TRBJ2-3, with TRBD2 matching over 8 bases. V dropped 1 base and J dropped 5; count of bases not matched to a gene: 8. Per the germline V gene, CDR1 is MNHNS and CDR2 is SASEGT. The CDR3 sequence is 16 residues long. CDR3: CASSEVVRGGRDTQYF. As DNA, the CDR3 is TGTGCCAGCAGTGAAGTTGTTCGGGGGGGCCGAGATACGCAGTATTTT.